The rows below give T cell receptor beta chains drawn from one sample of a study of blood T cell repertoires in COVID-19. Libraries were prepared by immunoSEQ multiplex PCR; TCRdb keeps only in-frame clonotypes and omits some of them. This sample has 250,000 to 300,000 clones, with around 83% found just once. Specimen: peripheral blood. These receptors were taken from a man younger than 35 with active or convalescent COVID-19. CDR3s include the opening cysteine and the closing phenylalanine or tryptophan. A D gene is named only where the DNA matches it firmly. A clone size is listed for some rows: how often the clone was seen (once, few, many), or a class if it is expanded.

V gene	CDR3 length	clone size	J gene	D gene	CDR3 DNA	CDR3 protein
TRBV14	14	.	TRBJ1-4	.	TGTGCCAGCAGCCAAGATCTCAGGGATGAAAAACTGTTTTTT	CASSQDLRDEKLFF
TRBV7-9	14	.	TRBJ2-7	.	TGTGCCAGCAGCCACCGGGGACTCACCTACGAGCAGTACTTC	CASSHRGLTYEQYF
TRBV5-1	14	.	TRBJ2-3	.	TGCGCCAGCAGCTTGTGGGTCCCAGGAGATACGCAGTATTTT	CASSLWVPGDTQYF
TRBV2	17	.	TRBJ2-1	TRBD2	TGTGCCAGCAGTCTAAACGGGGGGATTTGGTCCTACAATGAGCAGTTCTTC	CASSLNGGIWSYNEQFF
TRBV6-1	20	.	TRBJ2-3	TRBD2	TGTGCCAGCAGTGAACATATAACTTTTACCGGGACTAGCGAGGAAGATACGCAGTATTTT	CASSEHITFTGTSEEDTQYF
TRBV19	14	.	TRBJ1-6	.	TGTGCCAGTAGAGATAGGACTCGGGATTCACCCCTCCACTTT	CASRDRTRDSPLHF
TRBV12-3/TRBV12-4	13	.	TRBJ2-5	.	TGTGCCAGCAGTAGCCGGGAGATGGAGACCCAGTACTTC	CASSSREMETQYF
TRBV21-1	13	.	TRBJ2-3	.	TGTGCCAGCAGCAAAGGAGGCACAGATACGCAGTATTTT	CASSKGGTDTQYF
TRBV28	17	.	TRBJ1-2	TRBD1	TGTGCCAGCAGTGTGTCCGGGACAGGGAGAGCTAACTATGGCTACACCTTC	CASSVSGTGRANYGYTF
TRBV5-1	14	.	TRBJ2-7	.	TGCGCCAGCAGCTTGGCGGCGGGGCCCTACGAGCAGTACTTC	CASSLAAGPYEQYF
TRBV6-5	13	.	TRBJ1-3	TRBD1	TGTGCCAGCGGACAGGGGCCAGAAAACACCATATATTTT	CASGQGPENTIYF
TRBV5-1	13	.	TRBJ2-7	TRBD1	TGCGCCTGCCGGGACAGCGACGAGAACGAGCAGTACTTC	CACRDSDENEQYF
TRBV19	13	.	TRBJ2-5	TRBD1	TGTGCCAGTAGTACCACAGGGGAAGAGACCCAGTACTTC	CASSTTGEETQYF
TRBV27	14	.	TRBJ2-1	TRBD2	TGTGCCAGCAGGGACAGCGGGAGGTGGGGTGAGCAGTTCTTC	CASRDSGRWGEQFF
TRBV21-1	15	.	TRBJ1-4	.	TGTGCCAGCAGCAAACCCAGGGTTGGAGATGAAAAACTGTTTTTT	CASSKPRVGDEKLFF
TRBV6-5	16	.	TRBJ2-5	TRBD2	TGTGCCAGCAGTTACTCCTCGGGGGGAGGCCGAGAGACCCAGTACTTC	CASSYSSGGGRETQYF
TRBV30	14	.	TRBJ2-7	TRBD2	TGTGCCTGGAGTGGTAGCGGGGGGGACGACGGGCAGTACTTC	CAWSGSGGDDGQYF
TRBV5-4	13	many	TRBJ1-2	.	TGTGCCAGCCACCTGGGAGGGGCCTATGGCTACACCTTC	CASHLGGAYGYTF
TRBV18	13	.	TRBJ2-5	.	TGTGCCAGCTCACCACGACTAGGAGAGACCCAGTACTTC	CASSPRLGETQYF
TRBV5-4	15	few	TRBJ2-7	.	TGTGCCAGCAGCCGTAGGGGTTCTTACTCCTACGAGCAGTACTTC	CASSRRGSYSYEQYF
TRBV29-1	14	.	TRBJ2-5	TRBD2	TGCAGCGTAGGACTAGCGGGGGGTCAAGAGACCCAGTACTTC	CSVGLAGGQETQYF
TRBV7-2	11	once	TRBJ2-3	.	TGTGCCAGCAGCCACACAGATACGCAGTATTTT	CASSHTDTQYF
TRBV19	14	.	TRBJ2-3	TRBD1	TGTGCCAGTAACTCAGGGGGCTTTTGGGATACGCAGTATTTT	CASNSGGFWDTQYF
TRBV15	16	.	TRBJ2-7	.	TGTGCCACCAGCAGAGATTTCTCCCCTCAGGCCTACGAGCAGTACTTC	CATSRDFSPQAYEQYF
TRBV19	16	.	TRBJ1-5	TRBD1	TGTGCCAGTAGTCGAGACAGGGTTTTGCCCAATCAGCCCCAGCATTTT	CASSRDRVLPNQPQHF
TRBV11-3	15	.	TRBJ2-1	TRBD1	TGTGCCAGCAGCTCTAGGGACAGTTTCTACAATGAGCAGTTCTTC	CASSSRDSFYNEQFF
TRBV27	16	.	TRBJ2-5	.	TGTGCCAGCAGTTTAAGCGCATTCAGGGAGGTCGAGACCCAGTACTTC	CASSLSAFREVETQYF
TRBV2	12	.	TRBJ2-3	.	TGTGCCTCTCGGGGTGGCACAGATACGCAGTATTTT	CASRGGTDTQYF
TRBV19	14	.	TRBJ2-6	.	TGTGCCAGTATCCCAAAATCTGGGGCCAACGTCCTGACTTTC	CASIPKSGANVLTF
TRBV9	13	.	TRBJ2-1	.	TGTGCCAGCAGCATCGGGACTTCCAATGAGCAGTTCTTC	CASSIGTSNEQFF
TRBV6-5	14	.	TRBJ1-1	.	TGTGCCAGCAGGGGTCGGGGGGGGAACACTGAAGCTTTCTTT	CASRGRGGNTEAFF
TRBV28	15	.	TRBJ1-6	TRBD1	TGTGCCAGCAGTGTCATGGGACAGGGTGTTTCACCCCTCCACTTT	CASSVMGQGVSPLHF
TRBV29-1	13	.	TRBJ1-2	.	TGCAGCGTTGACCCCCGGGGGGGGCGCGGCTACACCTTC	CSVDPRGGRGYTF
TRBV6-2/TRBV6-3	13	.	TRBJ1-1	.	TGTGCCAGCAGTCATAACTTCGGGTCTGGAGCTTTCTTT	CASSHNFGSGAFF
TRBV2	13	.	TRBJ2-2	TRBD1	TGTGCCAGCACCCCAACAGGGGCCGGGGAGCTGTTTTTT	CASTPTGAGELFF
TRBV6-6	12	.	TRBJ1-1	.	TGTGCCAGCAGCCCTTATCGCACTGAAGCTTTCTTT	CASSPYRTEAFF
TRBV2	17	once	TRBJ1-1	.	TGTGCCAGCCACCGGTACCCGCCACAGGGTCAGAACACTGAAGCTTTCTTT	CASHRYPPQGQNTEAFF
TRBV19	13	.	TRBJ2-6	.	TGTGCCAGTACTACCTCTGGGGCCAACGTCCTGACTTTC	CASTTSGANVLTF
TRBV19	16	.	TRBJ2-3	TRBD2	TGTGCCAGTAGCCCCCCCGGACTAGTAGGCGCAGATACGCAGTATTTT	CASSPPGLVGADTQYF
TRBV4-1	13	.	TRBJ1-1	.	TGCGCCAGCAGCCATGGCCCGGAGGCGGAAGCTTTCTTT	CASSHGPEAEAFF
TRBV4-1	15	.	TRBJ2-7	.	TGCGCCAGCAGCCAAGACCACACAGGGAGTTACGAGCAGTACTTC	CASSQDHTGSYEQYF
TRBV11-2	14	.	TRBJ2-1	TRBD2	TGTGCCAGCAGCCCAGCTAGCGGTCTCGGTGAGCAGTTCTTC	CASSPASGLGEQFF
TRBV27	15	few	TRBJ1-1	.	TGTGCCAGCAGTCCCTCCCAACAGGGAAACACTGAAGCTTTCTTT	CASSPSQQGNTEAFF
TRBV9	15	.	TRBJ2-7	TRBD2	TGTGCCAGCAGCGTCGCAGCGGGGTATTCTTTCGAGCAGTACTTC	CASSVAAGYSFEQYF
TRBV5-1	15	.	TRBJ1-6	TRBD1	TGCGCCAGCAGCTTCGGAGGGACAGGGGACTCACCCCTCCACTTT	CASSFGGTGDSPLHF
TRBV19	12	many	TRBJ1-1	.	TGTGCCAGTAATCTGGGGAGGACTGAAGCTTTCTTT	CASNLGRTEAFF
TRBV7-9	14	.	TRBJ2-7	.	TGTGCCAGCAGCTTCGGGGCGGGGAGCTACGAGCAGTACTTC	CASSFGAGSYEQYF
TRBV2	13	.	TRBJ2-1	TRBD2	TGTGCCAGCAGAGCGGGAGGACGCAATGAGCAGTTCTTC	CASRAGGRNEQFF
TRBV4-1	15	.	TRBJ1-1	.	TGCGCCAGCAGCCAAGGCCCGGGGTCGGACACTGAAGCTTTCTTT	CASSQGPGSDTEAFF
TRBV6-5	14	once	TRBJ2-7	TRBD1	TGTGCCAGCAGTTACGCTGACCAGGGGGAAGAGCAGTACTTC	CASSYADQGEEQYF
TRBV3-1/TRBV3-2	15	.	TRBJ1-4	TRBD1	TGTGCCAGCAGCCACACCGGGACAGGGCTTGAAAAACTGTTTTTT	CASSHTGTGLEKLFF
TRBV3-1/TRBV3-2	15	.	TRBJ2-1	TRBD2	TGTGCCAGCAGCCTGCCGGGACTAGCGGACAATGAGCAGTTCTTC	CASSLPGLADNEQFF
TRBV7-2	15	.	TRBJ2-3	TRBD2	TGTGCCAGCAGCTTAACTAGCGGGAGTAAAGATACGCAGTATTTT	CASSLTSGSKDTQYF